The rows below give T cell receptor beta chains drawn from one sample of a study of T cell responses to AZD1222 COVID-19 vaccine. Libraries were prepared by immunoSEQ multiplex PCR; TCRdb keeps only in-frame clonotypes and omits some of them. The data contain about 140,000 clones, approximately 92% of them singletons. The specimen comprised peripheral blood, sampled on day 0 of AZD1222 vaccination. These receptors were collected from an adult in good health. The CDR3 runs from the conserved cysteine through the conserved F or W. Each record gives: J gene, V gene, CDR3 protein.

TRBJ2-6	TRBV7-6	CASSPRGVWSGANVLTF
TRBJ1-5	TRBV18	CASSPAQGTQPQHF
TRBJ1-6	TRBV5-5	CASSFVIGTDNSPLHF
TRBJ2-2	TRBV5-1	CASSLRHNTGELFF
TRBJ2-7	TRBV12-3/TRBV12-4	CASSLDLYEQYF
TRBJ2-7	TRBV5-8	CASRGLGLGSSYEQYF
TRBJ1-5	TRBV12-3/TRBV12-4	CASSAPGGQPQHF
TRBJ2-1	TRBV27	CASRTGGSYNEQFF
TRBJ1-6	TRBV13	CASSLGRYNSPLHF
TRBJ1-3	TRBV9	CASSVDLGPGNTIYF
TRBJ1-4	TRBV27	CASSLTFGTNEKLFF
TRBJ1-1	TRBV19	CASTIGSRVTEAFF
TRBJ1-3	TRBV4-1	CASSQPGQGTGNTIYF
TRBJ1-6	TRBV19	CASSIDWGRGSPLHF
TRBJ2-7	TRBV4-1	CASSQPVQGTYEQYF
TRBJ2-5	TRBV6-5	CASSYLSDRETQYF
TRBJ1-2	TRBV2	CASSAGGIYGYTF
TRBJ1-4	TRBV18	CASSPSARNEKLFF
TRBJ1-2	TRBV28	CASGISNGYTF
TRBJ1-1	TRBV7-2	CASRARVNTEAFF
TRBJ2-2	TRBV9	CASSHGTRVSTGELFF
TRBJ2-6	TRBV6-2/TRBV6-3	CASSPPDRALSGANVLTF
TRBJ2-1	TRBV24-1	CATSDPLGGAEGNEQFF
TRBJ1-1	TRBV12-3/TRBV12-4	CASSLVGNTEAFF
TRBJ1-2	TRBV6-1	CASSELADYNYGYTF
TRBJ1-4	TRBV5-1	CASSTGTVMFGGEKLFF
TRBJ1-6	TRBV2	CASGAQPGSPLHF
TRBJ1-2	TRBV4-1	CASSQPRAAFDGYTF
TRBJ2-1	TRBV28	CASWTGQYNEQFF
TRBJ1-2	TRBV6-4	CASSETPGPYGYTF
TRBJ1-4	TRBV5-4	CASSLQTGRDEKLFF
TRBJ1-2	TRBV5-1	CASSPDRNRYGYTF
TRBJ2-1	TRBV9	CASSAWTGYNEQFF
TRBJ2-1	TRBV3-1/TRBV3-2	CASSLQLTGSSYNEQFF
TRBJ2-5	TRBV5-4	CASSSSLGRGETQYF
TRBJ2-6	TRBV28	CASSLFGASKSGANVLTF
TRBJ1-1	TRBV27	CASSRFSGAEAFF
TRBJ2-2	TRBV6-5	CASRWGEDTGELFF
TRBJ2-3	TRBV7-3	CASSFGAGRTDTQYF
TRBJ2-1	TRBV19	CASNIWGGEQFF
TRBJ2-5	TRBV5-1	CASSLEVARQETQYF
TRBJ2-7	TRBV9	CASSERDFSPYEQYF
TRBJ1-2	TRBV7-9	CASSPTYYGYTF
TRBJ2-1	TRBV12-3/TRBV12-4	CASVGAGGSEQFF
TRBJ2-2	TRBV19	CASRRTGGYTGELFF
TRBJ1-5	TRBV4-2	CASSSRDLRGNQPQHF
TRBJ1-1	TRBV11-2	CASSLDAIPGEAFF
TRBJ1-2	TRBV15	CATSQRQGNYGYTF